The rows below give T cell receptor beta chains drawn from one sample of a study of T cells in localized non-small cell lung cancer. Sequenced by immunoSEQ multiplex PCR; TCRdb stores in-frame clones only, minus some. The sample lists 45,000 to 60,000 clones, over 75% occurring once. The source material was peripheral blood, sampled before any cancer treatment. All receptors derive from a female donor of 60 years or more with stage II squamous cell lung carcinoma. Both conserved end residues are part of each CDR3. A D gene is named only where the DNA matches it firmly. Clone size is given for some rows only: seen once, a few or many times, or a class if the clone is expanded.

V gene	D gene	CDR3 length	J gene	clone size	CDR3 protein	CDR3 DNA
TRBV6-5	TRBD1	15	TRBJ2-7	-	CASSPDATGGYEQYF	TGTGCCAGCAGTCCCGACGCAACAGGGGGGTACGAGCAGTACTTC
TRBV4-1	-	19	TRBJ2-2	few	CASSQDGSQSFANTGELFF	TGCGCCAGCAGCCAAGATGGGAGCCAGTCGTTCGCGAACACCGGGGAGCTGTTTTTT
TRBV28	TRBD1	16	TRBJ2-7	-	CASSLWVGQGIQEQYF	TGTGCCAGCAGTTTATGGGTGGGACAGGGGATTCAGGAGCAGTACTTC
TRBV5-4	TRBD1	14	TRBJ2-3	-	CASSLIQGADTQYF	TGTGCCAGCAGCTTGATACAGGGGGCAGATACGCAGTATTTT
TRBV2	-	10	TRBJ2-7	-	CASRSGEQYF	TGTGCCAGCAGAAGTGGCGAGCAGTACTTC
TRBV7-9	-	13	TRBJ2-1	-	CASSTGPRREQFF	TGTGCCAGCAGCACGGGGCCTAGGAGGGAGCAGTTCTTC
TRBV5-1	-	14	TRBJ1-2	-	CASSLERQGYGYTF	TGCGCCAGCAGCTTGGAAAGGCAGGGTTATGGCTACACCTTC
TRBV19	TRBD1	15	TRBJ2-2	-	CASQQGARDTGELFF	TGTGCCAGTCAACAGGGGGCGCGGGACACCGGGGAGCTGTTTTTT
TRBV5-1	TRBD1	14	TRBJ2-7	once	CASSLQGALNEQYF	TGCGCCAGCAGCTTACAGGGGGCGCTGAACGAGCAGTACTTC
TRBV6-5	-	15	TRBJ1-1	-	CASSFTGMGNTEAFF	TGTGCCAGCAGTTTCACAGGGATGGGGAACACTGAAGCTTTCTTT
TRBV28	-	15	TRBJ1-1	-	CASSFWTGGFSEAFF	TGTGCCAGCAGTTTCTGGACGGGGGGATTCTCTGAAGCTTTCTTT
TRBV27	TRBD1	16	TRBJ2-2	-	CASRLRTGVNTGELFF	TGTGCCAGCAGGCTACGAACAGGGGTGAACACCGGGGAGCTGTTTTTT
TRBV4-1	-	16	TRBJ2-5	-	CASSHSEGGLGETQYF	TGCGCCAGCAGCCATTCTGAAGGAGGGTTGGGGGAGACCCAGTACTTC
TRBV25-1	-	13	TRBJ1-2	few	CASSAAPNYGYTF	TGTGCCAGCAGCGCAGCCCCAAACTATGGCTACACCTTC
TRBV19	-	15	TRBJ2-6	-	CASSIGHSGANVLTF	TGTGCCAGTAGTATAGGGCACTCTGGGGCCAACGTCCTGACTTTC
TRBV7-2	-	12	TRBJ2-7	-	CASRHQSYEQYF	TGTGCCAGCAGGCATCAATCCTACGAGCAGTACTTC